Shown below are 7 T cell receptor beta chains from a single sample sequenced in a study of vaccination effects on CD4 cells after COVID-19 (dated by TCRdb to between 2021 and 2024). Library preparation used the immunoSEQ multiplex PCR assay. The table was pulled from immuneACCESS by TCRdb, which kept in-frame rearrangements only. Such tables lose some clones; where checked, under half of the loss comes from unresolved V genes, and the rest has no known cause. The sample table records about 20,000 clones; roughly 80% of these occur just once. The leading ten clones occupy 15% to 20% of the sample. Their target antigens are unknown. The ViraFEST assay stimulated PBMC with viral peptide pools and then used TCR sequencing to identify antigen-specific CD4+ T cell clonotypes by expansion. After less than 13 days of culture, CD4+ T cells were isolated with the EasySep CD4+ T cell isolation kit. Convalescent patients had PCR-confirmed SARS-CoV-2 infection between March and December 2020, before Alpha, Beta and Delta variants emerged in the United States.

This material consisted of CD4+ T cells from PBMCs cultured with SARS-CoV-2 spike peptides, taken before COVID-19 vaccination. According to the study, the label for this sample's cell subset or site signals: SARS-CoV-2 spike overlapping peptide pool stimulation. The receptors were gathered from a human donor who had a prior SARS-CoV-2 infection.

This chain joins TRBV6-5 and TRBJ2-7; 7 nucleotides line up with TRBD1. The CDR3 contains 13 residues. With 6 bases clipped from V and 2 bases from J, the junction kept 4 bases outside the gene matches. CDR1 is MNHEY, CDR2 SVGAGI, per germline. The CDR3 region is CASSKGQTYEQYF. The CDR3 region has the DNA TGTGCCAGCAGCAAGGGACAGACCTACGAGCAGTACTTC.

The table lists this clone with a few counts. The V call is TRBV9, the J call TRBJ1-3; D call uncertain. Trimming took off 4 bases at V and 0 bases at J, with 5 bases between the two ends. Germline loops: CDR1 SGDLS, CDR2 YYNGEE. This CDR3 is 13 amino acids long. The CDR3 DNA reads as TGTGCCAGCAGCAGGGACTCTGGAAACACCATATATTTT. It codes for CASSRDSGNTIYF.

CDR3 protein: CASKSQGASGDTQYF. CDR3 coding DNA: TGTGCCAGCAAGTCACAGGGGGCGAGTGGAGATACGCAGTATTTT. The chain uses TRBV6-5 and TRBJ2-3; TRBD1 matches 9 bases. CDR1 is MNHEY and CDR2 is SVGAGI in the germline V gene. The CDR3 is made up of 15 amino acids. Trimming at V came to 7 bases and at J to 5 bases, leaving 10 bases not matched to a gene.

This clone appeared a few times. The rearrangement uses TRBV6-6 and TRBJ1-1; maybe TRBD1 (6 bases). Trimming left V 6 bases short and J 8 bases short, with 10 bases between. The CDR3 is 11 amino acids. The germline V gene encodes CDR1 MNHNY and CDR2 SVGAGI (reference sequence). The CDR3 DNA sequence: TGTGCCAGCAGCGGTGACAGGGAAGCTTTCTTT. Translation gives CASSGDREAFF.

The chain employs TRBV2 and TRBJ2-7, with D perhaps TRBD1 (5 bases). In germline, CDR1 is SNHLY, CDR2 FYNNEI. The V and J ends lost 2 bases and 4 bases respectively, with 15 bases between them. This CDR3 is 15 amino acids long. This chain's CDR3 is CASSEWGITPYEQYF. CDR3 in DNA: TGTGCCAGCAGTGAATGGGGCATCACTCCTTACGAGCAGTACTTC.

The chain employs TRBV5-1 and TRBJ2-5, with 11 bases aligning to TRBD2. V dropped 5 bases and J dropped 3; count of bases not matched to a gene: 9. This CDR3 is built from 16 residues. The germline V gene encodes CDR1 SGHRS and CDR2 YFSETQ. The CDR3, as DNA: TGCGCCAGCAGGGTTCCGACTAGCGGGAAAGAAGAGACCCAGTACTTC. It codes for CASRVPTSGKEETQYF.

The J gene is TRBJ2-2, the V gene TRBV5-1, with D perhaps TRBD2 (6 bases). The germline V gene has CDR1 SGHRS and CDR2 YFSETQ. Trimming removed 3 bases at V and 2 bases at J, with 8 bases between. There are 14 residues in the CDR3. For the CDR3, the DNA is TGCGCCAGCAGCTCGGGACTTAACACCGGGGAGCTGTTTTTT. This translates into CASSSGLNTGELFF.